This T cell receptor beta chain was recorded in a study of T cell repertoires in cytomegalovirus infection. As for the study in general: Both recently identified HLA-C-restricted and well-studied HLA-B-restricted CMV epitopes were used in the study. A matching HLA type, together with CMV infection, was signaled by public TCR beta signatures. Study conclusions and caveats: HLA-C-restricted CMV-specific TCR beta clonotypes were dominant in the ex vivo response.

The CDR3 contains 12 residues. Germline values: CDR1 DFQATT, CDR2 SNEGSKA (reference sequence). TCRdb re-called the reads with MiXCR, one entry per CDR3 protein. The data contain around 50,000 distinct CDR3 sequences, more than 15% of them singletons. With respect to this clonotype: What it binds is not known. An end of the junction does not agree with germline; a read error may underlie this.

The specimen comprised CD8+ T cells from cultured PBMCs, sampled from culture after CMV antigen stimulation. The sequence was collected from a human donor in good health (CMV status not recorded). Some clones in this sample may be carry-over from other donors' samples. This chain uses TRBV20-1 with TRBJ1-2; 7 bases fit TRBD1. The CDR3 protein is CSASLTGDQALF. The DNA for the CDR3 is TGCAGTGCTAGCCTCACAGGGGATCAAGCCCTCTTC.